The sequence of this T cell receptor beta chain was determined in a study of T cells after yellow fever vaccination. The CDR3 has 15 amino acids. Per the germline V gene, CDR1 is SGHRS and CDR2 is YFSETQ. Trimming left V 0 bases short and J 5 bases short, with 11 bases between. Production of TCR cDNA was by 5'RACE template switching, which also added a universal primer site and UMIs. One entry per CDR3 protein results from TCRdb running MiXCR on the 5' RACE reads. This sample has about 260,000 distinct CDR3 sequences, with about 3.7% found just once. This clonotype was detected ten times or more. Its antigen is not identified. General study points: The secondary response was weaker, and its peak arrived faster, on day 5 versus 15. Reappearance after the booster was observed for most primary-vaccination clones (around 96% CD4, less than 90% CD8). FACS-sorted repertoires could contain abundant clonotypes contaminating from the bulk population.

The TCR sequence derives from a young man who received the YFV17D yellow fever vaccine. The source was PBMCs, collected 15 days after the yellow fever booster vaccination. This rearrangement joins TRBV5-1 to TRBJ2-2; D is undetermined. The CDR3 DNA is TGCGCCAGCAGCTTGGATACTGCGGTGACCGGGGAGCTGTTTTTT. Translated, it gives CASSLDTAVTGELFF. Full variable domain (missing parts from reference TRBV5-1 and TRBJ2-2): KAGVTQTPRYLIKTRGQQVTLSCSPISGHRSVSWYQQTPGQGLQFLFEYFSETQRNKGNFPGRFSGRQFSNSRSEMNVSTLELGDSALYLCASSLDTAVTGELFFGEGSRLTVL.